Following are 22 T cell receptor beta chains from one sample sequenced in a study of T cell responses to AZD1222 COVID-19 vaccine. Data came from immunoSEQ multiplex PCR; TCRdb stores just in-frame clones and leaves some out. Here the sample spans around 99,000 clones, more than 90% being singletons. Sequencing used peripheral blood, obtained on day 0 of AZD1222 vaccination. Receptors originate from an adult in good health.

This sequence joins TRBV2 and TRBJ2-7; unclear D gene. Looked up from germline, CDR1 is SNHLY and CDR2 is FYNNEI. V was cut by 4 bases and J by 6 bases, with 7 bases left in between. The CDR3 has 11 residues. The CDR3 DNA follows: TGTGCCAGCAGTGTTGTGAGCGAGCAGTACTTC. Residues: CASSVVSEQYF. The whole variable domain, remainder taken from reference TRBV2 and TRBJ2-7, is EPEVTQTPSHQVTQMGQEVILRCVPISNHLYFYWYRQILGQKVEFLVSFYNNEISEKSEIFDDQFSVERPDGSNFTLKIRSTKLEDSAMYFCASSVVSEQYFGPGTRLTVT.

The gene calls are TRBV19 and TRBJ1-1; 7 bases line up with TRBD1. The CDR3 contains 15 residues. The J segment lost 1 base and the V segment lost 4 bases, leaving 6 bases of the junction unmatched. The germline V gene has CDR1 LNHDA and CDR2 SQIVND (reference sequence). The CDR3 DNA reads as TGTGCCAGTAGTACCCGACAGGGAACGAACACTGAAGCTTTCTTT. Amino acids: CASSTRQGTNTEAFF.

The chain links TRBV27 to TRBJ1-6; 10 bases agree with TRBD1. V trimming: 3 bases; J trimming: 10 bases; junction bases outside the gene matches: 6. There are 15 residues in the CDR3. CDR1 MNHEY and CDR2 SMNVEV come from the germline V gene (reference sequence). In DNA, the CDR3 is TGTGCCAGCAGTTTCACCGGACAGGGGGACTCACCCCTCCACTTT. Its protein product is CASSFTGQGDSPLHF.

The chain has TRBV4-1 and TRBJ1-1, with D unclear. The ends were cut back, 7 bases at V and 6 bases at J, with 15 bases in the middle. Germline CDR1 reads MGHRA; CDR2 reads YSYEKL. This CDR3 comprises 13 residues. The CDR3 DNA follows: TGCGCCAGCATTTCTGTACGAAGGGCTGAAGCTTTCTTT. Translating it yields CASISVRRAEAFF.

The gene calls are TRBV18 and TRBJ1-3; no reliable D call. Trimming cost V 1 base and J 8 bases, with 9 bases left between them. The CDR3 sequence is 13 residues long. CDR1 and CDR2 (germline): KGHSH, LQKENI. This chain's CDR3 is CASSPQVFDTIYF. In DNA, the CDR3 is TGTGCCAGCTCACCACAGGTTTTCGACACCATATATTTT.

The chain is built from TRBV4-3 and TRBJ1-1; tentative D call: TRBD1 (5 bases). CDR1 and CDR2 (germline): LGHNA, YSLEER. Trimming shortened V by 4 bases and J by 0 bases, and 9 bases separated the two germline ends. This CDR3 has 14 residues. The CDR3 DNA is TGCGCCAGCAGCCCCGGACAATTGAACACTGAAGCTTTCTTT. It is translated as CASSPGQLNTEAFF.

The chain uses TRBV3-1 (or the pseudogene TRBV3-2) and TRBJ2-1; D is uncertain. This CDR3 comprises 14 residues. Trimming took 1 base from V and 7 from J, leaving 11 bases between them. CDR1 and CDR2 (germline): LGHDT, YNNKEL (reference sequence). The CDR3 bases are TGTGCCAGCAGCCAAGTAATATTCCAAAATGAGCAGTTCTTC. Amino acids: CASSQVIFQNEQFF.

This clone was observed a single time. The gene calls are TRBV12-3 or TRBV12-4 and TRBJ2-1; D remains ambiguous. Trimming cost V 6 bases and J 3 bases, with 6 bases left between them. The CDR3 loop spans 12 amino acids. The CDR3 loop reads CASSPHYNEQFF. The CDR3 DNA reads TGTGCCAGCAGCCCCCACTACAATGAGCAGTTCTTC.

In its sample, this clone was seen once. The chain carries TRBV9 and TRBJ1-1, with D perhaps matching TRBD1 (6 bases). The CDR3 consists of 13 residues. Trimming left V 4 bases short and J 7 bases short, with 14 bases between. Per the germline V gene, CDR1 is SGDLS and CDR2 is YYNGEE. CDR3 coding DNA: TGTGCCAGCAGCCTTCTAGGACAGAGTGAAGCTTTCTTT. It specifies CASSLLGQSEAFF.

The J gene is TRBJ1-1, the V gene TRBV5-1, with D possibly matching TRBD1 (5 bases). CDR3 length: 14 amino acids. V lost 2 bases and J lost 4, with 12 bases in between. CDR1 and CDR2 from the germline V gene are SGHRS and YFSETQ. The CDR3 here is CASSFAERGTEAFF. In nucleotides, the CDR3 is TGCGCCAGCAGCTTTGCAGAAAGGGGCACTGAAGCTTTCTTT.

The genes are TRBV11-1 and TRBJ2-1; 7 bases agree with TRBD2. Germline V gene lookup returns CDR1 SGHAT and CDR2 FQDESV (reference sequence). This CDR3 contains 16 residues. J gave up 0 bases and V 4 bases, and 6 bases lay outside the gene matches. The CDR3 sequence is CASSSFSGGSYNEQFF. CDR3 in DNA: TGTGCCAGCAGCTCCTTCTCGGGGGGCTCCTACAATGAGCAGTTCTTC.

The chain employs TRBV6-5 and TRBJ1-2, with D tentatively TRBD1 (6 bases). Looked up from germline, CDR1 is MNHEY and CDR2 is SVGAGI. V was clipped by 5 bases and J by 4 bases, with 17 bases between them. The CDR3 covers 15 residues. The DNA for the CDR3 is TGTGCCAGCAGTAAGTCGTGGGACACACGCTATGGCTACACCTTC. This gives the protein CASSKSWDTRYGYTF.

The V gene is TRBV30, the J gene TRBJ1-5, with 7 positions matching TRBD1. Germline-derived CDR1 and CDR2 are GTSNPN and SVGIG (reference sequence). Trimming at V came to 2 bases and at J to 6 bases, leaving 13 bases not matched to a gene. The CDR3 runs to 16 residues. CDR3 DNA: TGTGCCTGGAGTCAGGGCATTACAGGGGCCAGTCAGCCCCAGCATTTT. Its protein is CAWSQGITGASQPQHF.

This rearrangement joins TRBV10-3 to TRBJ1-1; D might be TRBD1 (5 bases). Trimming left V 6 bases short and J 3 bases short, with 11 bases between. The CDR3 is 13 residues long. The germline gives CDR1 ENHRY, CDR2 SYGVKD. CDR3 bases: TGTGCCATCAGGAGCCAGGGAGACACTGAAGCTTTCTTT. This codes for CAIRSQGDTEAFF.

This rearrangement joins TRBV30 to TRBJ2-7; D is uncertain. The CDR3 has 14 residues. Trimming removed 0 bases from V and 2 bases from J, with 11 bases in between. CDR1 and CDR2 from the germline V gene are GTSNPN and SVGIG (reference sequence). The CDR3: CAWSVRVRAYEQYF. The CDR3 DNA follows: TGTGCCTGGAGTGTAAGGGTCCGCGCCTACGAGCAGTACTTC.

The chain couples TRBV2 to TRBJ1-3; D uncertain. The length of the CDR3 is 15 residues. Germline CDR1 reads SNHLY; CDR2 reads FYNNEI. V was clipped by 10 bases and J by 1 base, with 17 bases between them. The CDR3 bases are TGTGCCAACTCACAGAGAATTGGGTCTGGAAACACCATATATTTT. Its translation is CANSQRIGSGNTIYF.

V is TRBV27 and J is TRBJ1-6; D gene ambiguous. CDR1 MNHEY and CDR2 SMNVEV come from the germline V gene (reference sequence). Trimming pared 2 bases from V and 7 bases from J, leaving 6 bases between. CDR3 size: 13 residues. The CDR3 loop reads CASSLGLNSPLHF. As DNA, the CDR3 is TGTGCCAGCAGTTTAGGGCTCAATTCACCCCTCCACTTT.

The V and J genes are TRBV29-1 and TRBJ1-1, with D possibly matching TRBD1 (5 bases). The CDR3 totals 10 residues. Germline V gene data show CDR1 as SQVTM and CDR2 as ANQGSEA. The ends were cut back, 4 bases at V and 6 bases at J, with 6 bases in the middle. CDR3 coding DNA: TGCAGCGTTGTGACAGCTGAAGCTTTCTTT. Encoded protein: CSVVTAEAFF.

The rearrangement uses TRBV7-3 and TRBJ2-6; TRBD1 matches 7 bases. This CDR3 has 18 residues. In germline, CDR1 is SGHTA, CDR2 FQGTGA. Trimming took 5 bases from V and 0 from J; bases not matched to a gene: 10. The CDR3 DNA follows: TGTGCCAGCAGCAGAGGACAGGTTGGAATCTCTGGGGCCAACGTCCTGACTTTC. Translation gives CASSRGQVGISGANVLTF.

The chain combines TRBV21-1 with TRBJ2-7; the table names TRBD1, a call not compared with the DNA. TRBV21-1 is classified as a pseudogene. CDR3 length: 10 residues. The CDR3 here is CASSPDRGYF. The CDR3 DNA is TGTGCCAGCAGCCCCGACAGGGGCTACTTC.

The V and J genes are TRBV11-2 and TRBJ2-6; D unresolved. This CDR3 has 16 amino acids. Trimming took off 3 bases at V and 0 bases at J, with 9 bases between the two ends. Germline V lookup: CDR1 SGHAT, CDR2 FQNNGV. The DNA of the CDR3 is TGTGCCAGCAGCTTGGGCTGGAGCTCTGGGGCCAACGTCCTGACTTTC. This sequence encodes CASSLGWSSGANVLTF.

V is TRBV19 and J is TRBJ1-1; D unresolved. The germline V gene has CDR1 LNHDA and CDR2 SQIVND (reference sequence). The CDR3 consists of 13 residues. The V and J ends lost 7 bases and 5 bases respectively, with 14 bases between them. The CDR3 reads CASIGRSRTEAFF. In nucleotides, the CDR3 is TGTGCCAGTATAGGCCGGTCTCGGACTGAAGCTTTCTTT.